One T cell receptor beta chain is described in this entry. As handled by the study authors: Scientists estimated how many nucleated cells there were by amplifying reference gene primers. Measured with immunoSEQ multiplex PCR; TCRdb has only the in-frame clones, and not every one. V and J calls and clone size follow that table, whereas D and trimming were derived from the DNA. This sample has about 230,000 clones; roughly 83% occur once, and the top ten carry roughly 7.4%. This CDR3 has 15 residues. The ends lost 7 bases at V and 0 bases at J; junction bases unmatched: 8. CDR1 and CDR2 from the germline V gene are MDHEN and SYDVKM. This record belongs to a study of blood T cell repertoires in COVID-19. Study in general: Samples representing acute and convalescent COVID-19 were sourced from the United States, Italy and Spain.

Sequenced sample: peripheral blood. The sequence came from a woman between 50 and 59 years old with acute or convalescent COVID-19. The gene calls are TRBV28 and TRBJ1-1; 7 bases fit TRBD1. The CDR3 bases are TGTGCCAGCACCCCCCTGGGACAGATGAACACTGAAGCTTTCTTT. Protein: CASTPLGQMNTEAFF.